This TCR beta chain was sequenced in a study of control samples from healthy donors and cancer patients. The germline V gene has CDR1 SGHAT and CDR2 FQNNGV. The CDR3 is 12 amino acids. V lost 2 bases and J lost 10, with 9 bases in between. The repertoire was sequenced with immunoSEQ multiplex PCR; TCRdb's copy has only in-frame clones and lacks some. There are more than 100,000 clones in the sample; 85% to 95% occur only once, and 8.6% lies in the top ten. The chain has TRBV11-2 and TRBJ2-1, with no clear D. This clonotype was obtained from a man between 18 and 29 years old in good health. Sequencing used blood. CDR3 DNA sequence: TGTGCCAGCAGCTTAAAAAGACACGAGCAGTTCTTC. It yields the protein CASSLKRHEQFF.